The clone carrying this T cell receptor (beta chain) occurred many times. The record originates from a study of T-cell reconstitution after alpha-beta-depleted transplantation in children. Unique molecular identifiers tagged the TCRbeta library. TCRdb processed the PCR reads anew with MiXCR; each CDR3 protein has one entry. The table lists roughly 590,000 distinct CDR3 sequences, around 17% of them singletons. The clonotype was recovered from a human donor who donated a stem cell graft to a child with acute myeloid leukemia. Source: PBMCs from the stem cell graft donor, taken from the stem cell graft.

CDR3 sequence reads: CASSLGGQALTEAFF. The CDR3 DNA reads TGCGCCAGCAGCTTGGGGGGACAGGCCCTTACTGAAGCTTTCTTT. This chain joins TRBV5-1 and TRBJ1-1, with 8 bases that match TRBD1. Losses at the gene ends were 0 bases for V and 5 bases for J; bases not matched to a gene: 6. This CDR3 is built from 15 residues. Germline lookup yields CDR1 SGHRS and CDR2 YFSETQ.